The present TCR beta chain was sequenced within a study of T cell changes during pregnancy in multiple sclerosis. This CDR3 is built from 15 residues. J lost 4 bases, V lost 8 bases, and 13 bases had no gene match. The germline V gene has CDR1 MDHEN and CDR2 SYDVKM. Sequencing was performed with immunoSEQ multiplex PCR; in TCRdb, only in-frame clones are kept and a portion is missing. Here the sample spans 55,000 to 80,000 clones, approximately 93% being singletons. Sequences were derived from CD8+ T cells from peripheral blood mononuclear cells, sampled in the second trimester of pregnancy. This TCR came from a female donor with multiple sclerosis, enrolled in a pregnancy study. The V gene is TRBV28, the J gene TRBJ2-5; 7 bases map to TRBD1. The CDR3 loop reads CASGPFDRALETQYF. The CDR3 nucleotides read TGTGCCAGCGGTCCTTTCGACAGGGCTTTAGAGACCCAGTACTTC.